This note documents a single T cell receptor (beta chain) sequence. Trimming removed 0 bases at V and 5 bases at J, with 10 bases between. This CDR3 spans 14 amino acids. Germline V CDR1 and CDR2: WSHSY, SAAADI. Under the authors' procedure: Estimation of nucleated cell counts was performed using reference gene primer amplification. Sequencing used immunoSEQ multiplex PCR; TCRdb keeps in-frame clones, though not all of them. V, J and clone size derive from that table, while D and trimming were established from the DNA sequence. The sample includes about 16,000 clones, 70% to 90% of them seen just once. The sample comes from a study of blood T cell repertoires in COVID-19. Whole-study context: Samples representing acute and convalescent COVID-19 were sourced from the United States, Italy and Spain. Sample material is recorded as cDNA or gDNA derived from T cells, B-cell-depleted T cells, or PBMCs.

This chain joins TRBV10-2 and TRBJ2-5; possibly TRBD2 for D (5 bases). The source is a human donor in a cohort sampled during active COVID-19. The sample comprised peripheral blood. DNA for the CDR3: TGCGCCAGCAGTGAGTCAACTGGCGGGGAGACCCAGTACTTC. Translation: CASSESTGGETQYF.